The entry below gives a single TCR beta chain sequence along with its context. Per germline, CDR1 SGHNT and CDR2 YYREEE (reference sequence). V was cut by 2 bases and J by 3 bases, with 11 bases left in between. The CDR3 runs to 14 residues. These data come from a study of blood T cell repertoires in COVID-19. Across the study: PBMCs, B-cell-depleted T cells, or T cells were the source of the cDNA or gDNA that made up the material.

The protocol was immunoSEQ multiplex PCR, while the TCRdb copy is restricted to in-frame clones and leaves out a portion. The profile shows over 150,000 clones, roughly four fifths of them singletons. Sequenced sample: peripheral blood. The V and J genes are TRBV5-4 and TRBJ2-5; the D gene is possibly TRBD1 (8 bases). This sequence originates from a human donor in a cohort sampled during active COVID-19. This CDR3 reads CASSLQGGKETQYF. In nucleotides, the CDR3 is TGTGCCAGCAGCTTACAGGGGGGGAAAGAGACCCAGTACTTC.